The entry that follows covers one T cell receptor beta chain sequence. Its antigen remains unknown. This sample was taken from a study of breast tumors, draining lymph nodes, adjacent tissues. The study, taken as a whole, reports: Compared with lymph nodes, tumors were less diverse; compared with nontumor tissue, more. Data fit most tumor T cells coming from lymph node, expanding in tumor. That most tumor T cells come from lymph nodes remained unproven.

Axillary draining lymph nodes of breast cancer patients supplied the node samples. V was trimmed by 6 bases and J by 6 bases, leaving 15 bases between them. Germline V gene data show CDR1 as SEHNR and CDR2 as FQNEAQ (reference sequence). This CDR3 comprises 14 residues. TCRdb reprocessed the multiplex PCR reads with MiXCR, giving one entry per CDR3 protein. The sample has around 290,000 distinct CDR3 sequences; around 30% are singletons. The sequence was obtained from a female donor with breast cancer. Some clones in this sample may be carry-over from other donors' samples. The sequencing input was axillary lymph node tissue. The chain combines TRBV7-9 with TRBJ2-1; the D gene is possibly TRBD2 (5 bases). The CDR3 here is CASSSGSDRNEQFF. The DNA for the CDR3 is TGTGCCAGCAGTTCTGGGAGTGACCGCAATGAGCAGTTCTTC.